One sample yielded the 9 T cell receptor beta chains listed below, sequenced in a study of blood T cell repertoires in COVID-19. Assay used: immunoSEQ multiplex PCR; TCRdb lists only in-frame clones, some missing. The sample lists about 240,000 clones; 80% to 90% were seen once. The sample was PBMCs or T cells enriched from blood (not recorded which). These receptor sequences come from a woman aged 25 to 39 with acute COVID-19.

J is TRBJ1-3 and V is TRBV5-1; D remains unclear. Trimming pared 0 bases from V and 2 bases from J, leaving 6 bases between. Germline V gene data show CDR1 as SGHRS and CDR2 as YFSETQ. The CDR3 totals 14 residues. The CDR3 is CASSLEAAGNTIYF. For the CDR3, the DNA is TGCGCCAGCAGCTTGGAGGCGGCTGGAAACACCATATATTTT.

This clone was observed once. This chain joins TRBV6-5 and TRBJ1-1, with D maybe TRBD1 (5 bases). Germline V gene lookup returns CDR1 MNHEY and CDR2 SVGAGI. Trimming took 2 bases from V and 5 from J, leaving 9 bases between them. The CDR3 consists of 13 residues. The CDR3 region is CASSYGGETEAFF. In nucleotides, the CDR3 is TGTGCCAGCAGTTACGGGGGGGAAACTGAAGCTTTCTTT.

This chain uses TRBV7-2 with TRBJ2-5; no firm D call. V was clipped by 4 bases and J by 9 bases, with 12 bases between them. CDR1 SGHTA and CDR2 FQGNSA come from the germline V gene. The CDR3 consists of 12 residues. CDR3 protein: CASSSSLLSQYF. The CDR3 region has the DNA TGTGCCAGCAGCTCGTCCTTATTATCCCAGTACTTC.

The gene calls are TRBV5-4 and TRBJ2-7; D perhaps matches TRBD1 (5 bases). The ends were cut back, 0 bases at V and 2 bases at J, with 12 bases in the middle. The CDR3 runs 15 residues. CDR1 SGHNT and CDR2 YYREEE come from the germline V gene (reference sequence). CDR3 sequence reads: CASSLGQGPTYEQYF. The CDR3 DNA reads TGTGCCAGCAGCTTGGGGCAGGGTCCTACCTACGAGCAGTACTTC.

The chain carries TRBV19 and TRBJ1-3, with D hard to call. There are 18 residues in the CDR3. Trimming shortened V by 0 bases and J by 0 bases, and 15 bases separated the two germline ends. CDR1 is LNHDA, CDR2 SQIVND, per germline (reference sequence). The CDR3 spells CASSIDWAVPGSGNTIYF. CDR3 bases: TGTGCCAGTAGTATAGATTGGGCAGTTCCAGGCTCTGGAAACACCATATATTTT.

V and J are TRBV6-5 and TRBJ2-1; 10 bases match TRBD1. Germline trimming cut 7 bases from V and 7 bases from J; bases unmatched to any gene: 10. From germline, CDR1 is MNHEY and CDR2 SVGAGI. This CDR3 comprises 15 residues. The CDR3 region has the DNA TGTGCCAGCACTAAGGGACAGGGGTTAAGAAATGAGCAGTTCTTC. It specifies CASTKGQGLRNEQFF.

The J gene is TRBJ1-1, the V gene TRBV11-2; TRBD1 matches at 8 bases. The CDR3 runs to 15 residues. Germline assignment: CDR1 SGHAT and CDR2 FQNNGV. The V gene end was trimmed by 5 bases and the J gene end by 6 bases; junction bases not matched to a gene: 11. The CDR3 region has the DNA TGTGCCAGCAGCAGAACCACGGACAGGGCGGCTGAAGCTTTCTTT. It specifies CASSRTTDRAAEAFF.

Here the CDR3 DNA reads TGTGCCAGCAGCTCGGGGCCGACAGGGGAAACCGGGGAGCTGTTTTTT. This translates into CASSSGPTGETGELFF. This chain connects TRBV5-5 to TRBJ2-2; 8 bases line up with TRBD1. CDR1 is SGHKS, CDR2 YYEKEE, per germline (reference sequence). Losses at the gene ends were 3 bases for V and 5 bases for J; bases not matched to a gene: 9. This CDR3 region has 16 residues.

This sequence joins TRBV7-8 and TRBJ1-5; possible D gene TRBD1, 6 bases. The germline gives CDR1 SGHVS, CDR2 FQNEAQ. Trimming took off 6 bases at V and 0 bases at J, with 21 bases between the two ends. The CDR3 is 18 residues long. CDR3 nucleotides: TGTGCCAGCAGTTTATTGACTCCGGGACATGTTAGCAATCAGCCCCAGCATTTT. It yields the protein CASSLLTPGHVSNQPQHF.